The next 6 T cell receptor beta chains were all read from a single sample in a study of cytomegalovirus exposure and HLA in healthy donors. The PCR used 60 Vbeta and 13 Jbeta primers. Assay: immunoSEQ multiplex PCR; the TCRdb copy retains only in-frame clones and omits some. The sample lists hundreds of thousands of clones, about 74% occurring once. Material: PBMCs. These receptors were collected from a man in his forties or fifties in good health and CMV-seronegative.

Regarding this clone: Other nucleotide sequences in the sample specify the same CDR3. The rearrangement uses TRBV19 and TRBJ1-5; D remains unclear. Germline CDR1 and CDR2: LNHDA and SQIVND (reference sequence). V was clipped by 3 bases and J by 2 bases, with 5 bases between them. This CDR3 contains 13 residues. The CDR3 spells CASSMRGNQPQHF. As DNA, the CDR3 is TGTGCCAGTAGTATGAGGGGCAATCAGCCCCAGCATTTT.

To note about this clone: One end of the junction varies from germline; a read error may be responsible. The gene calls are TRBV7-9 and TRBJ2-3; 9 bases match TRBD1. The V gene's germline CDR1 is SEHNR and CDR2 FQNEAQ (reference sequence). The CDR3 extends over 15 amino acids. CDR3 amino acids: CSSSYGQGTADTQYF. CDR3 bases: TGTTCCAGCAGCTACGGACAGGGGACCGCAGATACGCAGTATTTT.

This rearrangement joins TRBV7-9 to TRBJ2-5, with D possibly matching TRBD2 (7 bases). This CDR3 comprises 13 residues. Trimming cost V 7 bases and J 5 bases, with 14 bases left between them. CDR1 SEHNR and CDR2 FQNEAQ come from the germline V gene (reference sequence). The CDR3 region is CASKGGAEETQYF. In DNA, the CDR3 is TGTGCCAGCAAGGGGGGGGCGGAGGAGACCCAGTACTTC.

The chain carries TRBV5-1 and TRBJ1-4, with 7 positions matching TRBD1. V trimming: 0 bases; J trimming: 4 bases; junction bases outside the gene matches: 3. Germline values: CDR1 SGHRS, CDR2 YFSETQ. There are 15 residues in the CDR3. The CDR3, as DNA: TGCGCCAGCAGCTTGGCTGGACAGGATAATGAAAAACTGTTTTTT. It encodes CASSLAGQDNEKLFF.

The genes are TRBV9 and TRBJ2-3; 9 positions agree with TRBD2. V was pared by 0 bases and J by 3 bases, with 8 bases of the junction left unmatched. The CDR3 has 17 residues. The germline V gene encodes CDR1 SGDLS and CDR2 YYNGEE. The CDR3 region is CASSVVASGVGTDTQYF. CDR3 sequence (DNA): TGTGCCAGCAGCGTAGTTGCTAGCGGGGTAGGAACAGATACGCAGTATTTT.

The V gene is TRBV4-3, the J gene TRBJ1-2; D gene uncertain. This CDR3 contains 17 residues. CDR1 is LGHNA and CDR2 is YSLEER in the germline V gene. V lost 0 bases and J 2 bases, leaving 16 bases between the germline ends. The CDR3 region has the DNA TGCGCCAGCAGCCAAGACTTCGGGTCGGGTTCCAACTATGGCTACACCTTC. Its protein is CASSQDFGSGSNYGYTF.